The T cell receptor beta chain described here comes from a study of beta chain features in type 1 diabetes. Findings of the study overall: Comparison showed that naive, central memory and Treg TCRB repertoires appeared more similar among patients than among healthy donors.

CDR3 size: 17 residues. Germline V CDR1 and CDR2: SGHTA, FQGNSA. V lost 3 bases and J lost 0, with 18 bases in between. A remark on this clone: The target antigen is unknown.

Every isolated RNA sample was fully reverse transcribed, so sequencing captured expressed TCRB transcripts. Sequencing used immunoSEQ multiplex PCR; TCRdb keeps in-frame clones, though not all of them. The sample includes about 200,000 clones, roughly 10% of them seen just once. The sequencing sample was made of central memory CD4+ T cells from blood. The receptor was isolated from a man younger than 30 in good health. The chain is built from TRBV7-2 and TRBJ2-7; possibly TRBD2 for D (5 bases). The CDR3 region is CASSLMDSSSGSYEQYF. The DNA for the CDR3 is TGTGCCAGCAGCTTGATGGACTCTTCAAGCGGCTCCTACGAGCAGTACTTC.